This record looks at one T cell receptor beta chain sequence and its context. This record belongs to a study of T cell changes during pregnancy in multiple sclerosis. Between the trimmed V and J ends, which lost 0 bases and 3 bases, there was a span of 10 bases. The CDR3 totals 14 residues. CDR1 is SGDLS, CDR2 YYNGEE, per germline. Profiled with immunoSEQ multiplex PCR; TCRdb holds only in-frame clones, not every one. The sample yields 25,000 to 30,000 clones, more than 90% seen once. This receptor was obtained from a female donor with multiple sclerosis, enrolled in a pregnancy study. The chain uses TRBV9 and TRBJ2-7, with D possibly TRBD1 on 5 matching bases. This specimen consisted of CD8+ T cells from peripheral blood mononuclear cells, obtained before pregnancy. CDR3 nucleotide sequence: TGTGCCAGCAGCGTAGGTTCAGGGAACTACGAGCAGTACTTC. Amino acids: CASSVGSGNYEQYF.